This T cell receptor beta chain came from a study of tumor-infiltrating lymphocytes in primary liver carcinoma. With regard to this clonotype: At one end, the junction sequence differs from germline, possibly due to a read error.

Co-extraction of RNA and DNA was performed on about 20-32 mg of unsorted bulk tissue. Reverse transcription of roughly 0.5 ug total RNA with a constant-region primer produced TCR beta cDNA. Each TCR beta library was derived from three nested multiplex PCR rounds that employed slightly modified ARM-PCR. Both of the initial two PCR rounds ran for around 9 cycles and employed TRBV1-TRBV30 forward primers alongside a C-beta reverse primer. One entry per CDR3 protein, called by TCRdb with MiXCR from the multiplex PCR reads. Among more than 75,000 distinct CDR3 sequences listed, about three quarters were seen once. This CDR3 is built from 14 residues. Germline-derived CDR1 and CDR2 are SQVTM and ANQGSEA.

Sequencing was done on a sample of liver tumor tissue from sampling region 1. This sample's subset: tumor region T1, superior pole. The receptor comes from a man between 35 and 55 years old with primary liver carcinoma and hepatitis B virus infection. The rearrangement uses TRBV29-1 and TRBJ2-3, with TRBD1 matching 7 bases. The CDR3 DNA reads TGCAGCGTTGAGGCCGGGACAGTGCTAGATACGCGGTATTTT. Protein: CSVEAGTVLDTRYF.